Given below is one T cell receptor beta chain in context. Its target is unknown. The data were produced by immunoSEQ multiplex PCR, yet TCRdb's version contains in-frame clones alone and is incomplete. Of about 82,000 clones listed, approximately 90% were seen once; the top ten hold more than 3%. The CDR3 is 14 residues long. Between the trimmed V and J ends, which lost 8 bases and 1 base, there was a span of 11 bases. The germline CDR1 and CDR2 sequences are LNHDA and SQIVND (reference sequence). This sample stems from a study of glioma-infiltrating T cells after dendritic cell vaccination. Findings and limits, study-wide: Patients with more pretreatment TILs had longer time to progression and survival.

The chain joins TRBV19 to TRBJ2-2; maybe TRBD1 (6 bases). Sequenced here: blood, sampled before dendritic cell vaccination. This receptor was identified in a human donor with glioblastoma. The CDR3 bases are TGTGCCAGTTGGACAGTTGAGAACACCGGGGAGCTGTTTTTT. As protein: CASWTVENTGELFF.